A single sample is the source of the 32 T cell receptor beta chains below, sequenced in a study of T cells in Graves' hyperthyroidism and ophthalmopathy. Amplification of TCR beta CDR3 regions was performed using RNA transcripts as template. A set of HTBI primers served as the primers for a first-round RT-PCR of the TCR CDR3. Each CDR3 protein is one row after TCRdb ran MiXCR on the multiplex PCR reads. The sample carries around 600,000 distinct CDR3 sequences, just under 45% recorded once. Source material: peripheral blood or thyroid tissue (not recorded which). The receptor source for this set is an adult man with Graves' disease, either hyperthyroidism or ophthalmopathy (not recorded which).

This clonotype was recorded many times. The V gene is TRBV29-1, the J gene TRBJ2-7; 8 bases line up with TRBD2. The CDR3 spans 13 residues. The trim removed 4 bases at V and 1 base at J, leaving 3 bases unmatched. Germline V gene data show CDR1 as SQVTM and CDR2 as ANQGSEA. In DNA, the CDR3 is TGCAGCGTTGTAGCGGGACGTTCCTACGAGCAGTACTTC. This codes for CSVVAGRSYEQYF.

The chain employs TRBV7-8 and TRBJ2-7, with TRBD1 as a possible D gene (6 bases). The CDR3 consists of 11 residues. Germline CDR1 and CDR2: SGHVS and FQNEAQ. With 6 bases removed from V and 6 bases from J, the gap between germline ends came to 9 bases. The CDR3 loop reads CASRQGREQYF. In DNA form, the CDR3 reads TGTGCCAGCAGACAGGGCCGCGAGCAGTACTTC.

The chain recombines TRBV2 with TRBJ2-6; 7 nucleotides agree with TRBD1. From germline, CDR1 is SNHLY and CDR2 FYNNEI. The CDR3 consists of 13 residues. V shed 11 bases and J 0 bases; nucleotides not matched to a gene: 1. CDR3 loop: CAGDSSGANVLTF. The CDR3, as DNA: TGTGCCGGGGACAGCTCTGGGGCCAACGTCCTGACTTTC.

With respect to this clonotype: With a much larger clone just one base away, this may be a read error. The genes are TRBV29-1 and TRBJ1-1; no reliable D call. With 2 bases removed from V and 4 bases from J, the gap between germline ends came to 8 bases. The CDR3 is 12 amino acids. Germline-derived CDR1 and CDR2 are SQVTM and ANQGSEA. The CDR3 DNA sequence: TGCAGCGTTGAATTTGGTGTCACTGAAGCTTTCTTT. This translates into CSVEFGVTEAFF.

This clonotype showed up many times. V is TRBV7-8 and J is TRBJ1-1; weak D call: TRBD1 (6 bases). The CDR3 length is 13 residues. V was clipped by 5 bases and J by 3 bases, with 10 bases between them. Germline lookup yields CDR1 SGHVS and CDR2 FQNEAQ. The CDR3 here is CASSPHRDTEAFF. DNA of the CDR3: TGTGCCAGCAGCCCCCACAGGGACACTGAAGCTTTCTTT. Based on the CDR3 plus reference TRBV7-8 and TRBJ1-1, the full variable domain is GAGVSQSPRYKVAKRGQDVALRCDPISGHVSLFWYQQALGQGPEFLTYFQNEAQLDKSGLPSDRFFAERPEGSVSTLKIQRTQQEDSAVYLCASSPHRDTEAFFGQGTRLTVV.

V and J are TRBV7-2 and TRBJ2-7; possibly TRBD2 for D (6 bases). V was clipped by 8 bases and J by 5 bases, with 16 bases between them. CDR1 SGHTA and CDR2 FQGNSA come from the germline V gene. This CDR3 contains 13 residues. CDR3 protein: CASLGRESHEQYV. CDR3 nucleotide sequence: TGTGCCAGCCTGGGACGGGAGTCCCACGAGCAGTACGTC.

V gene TRBV29-1 combines with J gene TRBJ1-2; possibly TRBD1 for D (5 bases). V lost 8 bases to trimming and J lost 4 bases, with 14 bases between them. CDR3 length: 12 residues. Germline CDR1 SQVTM, CDR2 ANQGSEA. The CDR3 here is CSRADSSYGYTF. The CDR3, as DNA: TGCAGCAGGGCAGACAGTAGCTATGGCTACACCTTC.

This clonotype was found a few times. This could be a read error, since a much larger clone is one nucleotide away. This chain connects TRBV7-8 to TRBJ1-1; D gene unclear. V was shortened by 7 bases and J by 3 bases, with 18 bases between the two germline ends. The CDR3 extends over 15 amino acids. Germline values: CDR1 SGHVS, CDR2 FQNEAQ. CDR3 in amino acids: CASKEHGPRDTEAFF. CDR3 nucleotide sequence: TGTGCCAGCAAGGAACACGGACCAAGGGACACTGAAGCTTTCTTT.

In this sample, this clonotype turned up a few times. The V call is TRBV7-8, the J call TRBJ1-1, with TRBD1 matching over 11 bases. The CDR3 extends over 19 amino acids. With V trimmed by 1 base and J by 3 bases, 13 bases remained unmatched. Germline V gives CDR1 SGHVS, CDR2 FQNEAQ. The CDR3 sequence: CASSLGGDRGWSPDTEAFF. In DNA form, the CDR3 reads TGTGCCAGCAGCTTAGGGGGGGACAGGGGGTGGTCCCCAGACACTGAAGCTTTCTTT.

The chain joins TRBV6-1 to TRBJ1-2; D is ambiguous. Germline CDR1 is MNHNS and CDR2 is SASEGT. V shed 7 bases and J shed 8 bases, with 2 bases lying between them. The length of the CDR3 is 8 residues. The chain's CDR3 is CASTGYTF. For the CDR3, the DNA is TGTGCCAGCACCGGCTACACCTTC.

The J gene is TRBJ1-1, the V gene TRBV12-3 or TRBV12-4; no clear D. CDR3 length equals 12 residues. With 3 bases removed from V and 4 bases from J, the gap between germline ends came to 6 bases. CDR3 sequence reads: CASSFRTTEAFF. The CDR3 DNA follows: TGTGCCAGCAGTTTTCGGACCACTGAAGCTTTCTTT.

This chain uses TRBV19 with TRBJ1-1, with TRBD1 matching 7 bases. Germline CDR1 and CDR2: LNHDA and SQIVND (reference sequence). V dropped 6 bases and J dropped 4; count of bases not matched to a gene: 11. This CDR3 is built from 15 residues. The CDR3 coding sequence is TGTGCCAGTAGCGAGGGGGCGCGGGACTCCACTGAAGCTTTCTTT. Translating gives CASSEGARDSTEAFF.

The J gene is TRBJ2-3, the V gene TRBV7-6; a possible D gene is TRBD1 (6 bases). Germline V gene lookup returns CDR1 SGHVS and CDR2 FNYEAQ. There are 14 residues in the CDR3. Trimming cost V 2 bases and J 4 bases, with 10 bases left between them. The CDR3 here is CASSLMDRADTQYF. As DNA, the CDR3 is TGTGCCAGCAGCTTAATGGACAGAGCAGATACGCAGTATTTT.

On this clonotype: No conserved phenylalanine or tryptophan is present at the end of the CDR3, so a read error is the likely explanation. It is unclear where the CDR3 begins or ends on the DNA, so no DNA is shown, and the CDR3 is as TCRdb lists it. J is TRBJ1-6 and V is TRBV6-1; TRBD1 reflects the table's D call only, with no check against the DNA. Including both end residues, the CDR3 is 9 amino acids long. Germline values: CDR1 MNHNS, CDR2 SASEGT. CDR3: CASSGRPGT.

As concerns this clonotype: One end of the junction does not line up with germline, which may come from a read error. This rearrangement joins TRBV10-3 to TRBJ2-5; 11 nucleotides agree with TRBD2. Germline CDR1 and CDR2: ENHRY and SYGVKD. This CDR3 has 14 residues. CDR3 sequence: CAISVAGGPQTQYF. The CDR3 DNA sequence: TGTGCCATCAGCGTAGCGGGGGGGCCTCAGACTCAGTACTTC.

Regarding this clonotype: A much larger clone lies a single base off, so this may be a read error. The rearrangement links TRBV7-9 to TRBJ1-1; D not certain. With 1 base removed from V and 1 base from J, the gap between germline ends came to 10 bases. This CDR3 spans 15 amino acids. In germline, CDR1 is SEHNR, CDR2 FQNEAQ (reference sequence). The CDR3 is CASSLERAPNTEAFF. DNA for the CDR3: TGTGCCAGCAGCTTAGAACGGGCCCCGAACACTGAAGCTTTCTTT.

With respect to this clonotype: This may be a read error, as it is one base from a much larger clone. V is TRBV24-1 and J is TRBJ2-7, with D perhaps TRBD1 (5 bases). From germline, CDR1 is KGHDR and CDR2 SFDVKD. The CDR3 runs to 14 residues. The ends were cut back, 4 bases at V and 5 bases at J, with 14 bases in the middle. The CDR3 DNA reads as TGTGCCACCAGTGAACGGTGGGGCACAGACGAGCAGTACTTC. It translates to CATSERWGTDEQYF.

This clonotype showed up just a few times. The chain is built from TRBV6-5 and TRBJ1-1; D not resolved. Germline V lookup: CDR1 MNHEY, CDR2 SVGAGI. Trimming took 2 bases from V and 1 from J, leaving 8 bases between them. The CDR3 runs 14 residues. CDR3 loop: CASSYMSTNTEAFF. The CDR3 coding sequence is TGTGCCAGCAGTTACATGTCCACGAACACTGAAGCTTTCTTT.

The rearrangement links TRBV20-1 to TRBJ2-7; 10 bases match TRBD1. The germline gives CDR1 DFQATT, CDR2 SNEGSKA (reference sequence). Trimming cost V 6 bases and J 0 bases; bases outside gene matches: 5. The CDR3 is 14 amino acids. CDR3 nucleotides: TGCAGTGCCCCTCGACAGGGGGCCTCCTACGAGCAGTACTTC. This encodes CSAPRQGASYEQYF.

This clonotype was found a few times. The V gene is TRBV2, the J gene TRBJ1-1; D is possibly TRBD1 (6 bases). Germline loops: CDR1 SNHLY, CDR2 FYNNEI. The V end lost 6 bases, the J end lost 4 bases, and 15 bases lay between the germline ends. This CDR3 has 14 amino acids. CDR3 amino acids: CASRSIIGGTEAFF. In nucleotides, the CDR3 is TGTGCCAGCAGGTCGATAATAGGGGGCACTGAAGCTTTCTTT.

The CDR3: CASRSRDRLNYGYTF. The CDR3, as DNA: TGTGCCAGCAGGTCCCGGGACAGGCTGAACTATGGCTACACCTTC. The chain employs TRBV12-3 or TRBV12-4 and TRBJ1-2; TRBD1 matches at 8 bases. The CDR3 runs to 15 residues. Trimming removed 6 bases from V and 2 bases from J; junction bases left unmatched: 8.

The chain recombines TRBV29-1 with TRBJ1-4; a possible D gene is TRBD1 (6 bases). The CDR3 length is 12 residues. CDR1 is SQVTM, CDR2 ANQGSEA, per germline. The V and J ends lost 5 bases and 8 bases respectively, with 12 bases between them. The CDR3 region is CSVLGAGEKLFF. Written as DNA, the CDR3 is TGCAGCGTTCTGGGGGCCGGCGAAAAACTGTTTTTT.

There are a few counts of this clonotype. The V gene is TRBV20-1, the J gene TRBJ1-4; D is possibly TRBD1 (5 bases). The CDR3 sequence is 13 residues long. Germline assignment: CDR1 DFQATT and CDR2 SNEGSKA (reference sequence). Deletions cut 6 bases from V and 5 bases from J, with 13 bases between. Here the CDR3 reads CSATTALNEKLFF. As DNA, the CDR3 is TGCAGTGCCACGACAGCCTTAAATGAAAAACTGTTTTTT.

The chain employs TRBV12-3 or TRBV12-4 and TRBJ1-4, with D unclear. This CDR3 spans 13 amino acids. V lost 9 bases and J lost 5, with 13 bases in between. The CDR3 loop reads CASWTRQNEKLFF. CDR3 in DNA: TGTGCCAGTTGGACTCGGCAGAATGAAAAACTGTTTTTT.

This clonotype occurred a few times. A junction boundary mismatches the germline segment, possibly from a read error. This sequence joins TRBV16 and TRBJ1-2; 9 bases align to TRBD1. There are 14 residues in the CDR3. CDR1 and CDR2 (germline): KGHSY, FQNENV. The CDR3 region is CASRATGGEDGYTF. CDR3 sequence (DNA): TGCGCCAGCAGAGCGACAGGGGGGGAAGATGGCTACACCTTC. Full variable domain (rest looked up from reference TRBV16 and TRBJ1-2): GEEVAQTPKHLVRGEGQKAKLYCAPIKGHSYVFWYQQVLKNEFKFLISFQNENVFDETGMPKERFSAKCLPNSPCSLEIQATKLEDSAVYFCASRATGGEDGYTFGSGTRLTVV.

Notes on this clonotype: The conserved closing phenylalanine or tryptophan is absent in this CDR3, likely reflecting a read error. The rearrangement uses TRBV19 and TRBJ1-6; a possible D gene is TRBD1 (5 bases). The CDR3 spans 18 residues. Per the germline V gene, CDR1 is LNHDA and CDR2 is SQIVND (reference sequence). Trimming cost V 4 bases and J 5 bases, with 21 bases left between them. Here the CDR3 reads CASSTRIRQNSDNSPLHV. The DNA of the CDR3 is TGTGCCAGTAGTACGCGGATTAGACAGAACAGTGATAATTCACCCCTCCACGTT.

With respect to this clonotype: Given a much more abundant clone one base away, this may be a read error. The chain links TRBV15 to TRBJ1-1, with D uncertain. The germline V gene encodes CDR1 LNHNV and CDR2 YYDKDF (reference sequence). The CDR3 is 12 residues long. The CDR3 DNA is TGTGCCACCTGCAGACCGGGGATTGAAGCTTTCTTT. Amino acids: CATCRPGIEAFF.

This clonotype was found many times. The chain is built from TRBV7-2 and TRBJ1-1; a weak D match, TRBD1 (6 bases). CDR1 and CDR2 (germline): SGHTA, FQGNSA. The V gene lost 6 bases and the J gene lost 1 base, with 12 bases spanning the gap. This CDR3 is built from 14 residues. The CDR3 loop reads CASRAGTRNTEAFF. The DNA of the CDR3 is TGTGCCAGCAGAGCCGGGACAAGGAACACTGAAGCTTTCTTT.

Only a few counts were recorded for this clonotype. The chain recombines TRBV9 with TRBJ2-7, with a weak D call TRBD1 (5 bases). Germline V gene sequence: CDR1 SGDLS, CDR2 YYNGEE. The length of the CDR3 is 14 residues. The V end lost 4 bases, the J end lost 0 bases, and 11 bases lay between the germline ends. The CDR3 DNA reads as TGTGCCAGCAGCTTTGTCAGGGACTCCTACGAGCAGTACTTC. It translates to CASSFVRDSYEQYF.

The rearrangement uses TRBV28 and TRBJ1-2, with a tentative D call TRBD1 (6 bases). The CDR3 consists of 15 residues. The germline V gene has CDR1 MDHEN and CDR2 SYDVKM. The V end was cut by 4 bases, the J end by 6 bases, with 18 bases between. The CDR3 is CASSSRRQVQHGYTF. For the CDR3, the DNA is TGTGCCAGCAGTTCCCGTAGACAGGTTCAACATGGCTACACCTTC.

Many counts were recorded for this clonotype. J is TRBJ1-1 and V is TRBV7-2; unclear D gene. Germline V lookup: CDR1 SGHTA, CDR2 FQGNSA. The V end was cut by 2 bases, the J end by 4 bases, with 11 bases between. This CDR3 is built from 14 residues. The CDR3 sequence is CASSLWTVITEAFF. Here the CDR3 DNA reads TGTGCCAGCAGCTTATGGACCGTGATCACTGAAGCTTTCTTT.

The J gene is TRBJ2-2, the V gene TRBV7-9, with D unclear. Germline values: CDR1 SEHNR, CDR2 FQNEAQ (reference sequence). V lost 3 bases to trimming and J lost 4 bases, with 9 bases between them. The CDR3 has 14 residues. The CDR3 DNA reads TGTGCCAGCAGCTTTCCCGGAGTCACCGGGGAGCTGTTTTTT. Its protein is CASSFPGVTGELFF.